A selection of T cell receptor beta chains follows, all from one sample in a study of blood T cell repertoires in COVID-19. This table comes from immunoSEQ multiplex PCR, and its TCRdb copy is limited to in-frame clones, with some not included. The sample holds some 200,000 clones, 75% to 85% seen once. Sequences were obtained from peripheral blood. These receptors came from a woman aged 80 or over with COVID-19, enrolled during active disease. Each CDR3 is given with its conserved first and last residue. D genes are given only for firm matches. Only part of the rows carry a size: once, few, many, or a class if the clone is expanded.

j_call clone_size d_call v_call cdr3_aa cdr3_nt
TRBJ1-1 . . TRBV12-3/TRBV12-4 CASSPGHEAFF TGTGCCAGCAGCCCGGGACACGAAGCTTTCTTT
TRBJ1-6 once . TRBV11-2 CASSPTGSNSPLHF TGTGCCAGCAGCCCCACAGGGAGTAATTCACCCCTCCACTTT
TRBJ2-5 . TRBD2 TRBV28 CATSSGTTQYF TGTGCCACCTCTAGCGGTACGACCCAGTACTTC
TRBJ2-1 . TRBD2 TRBV7-9 CASSFFRTSGRAYNEQFF TGTGCCAGCAGCTTCTTCCGGACTAGCGGGAGGGCATACAATGAGCAGTTCTTC
TRBJ1-2 . TRBD1 TRBV7-2 CASSFDRTGGNYGYTF TGTGCCAGCAGCTTTGACCGGACAGGGGGGAACTATGGCTACACCTTC
TRBJ1-1 . . TRBV5-1 CASSLTDSSPATEAFF TGCGCCAGCAGCTTAACGGACAGTTCGCCCGCCACTGAAGCTTTCTTT
TRBJ2-1 . . TRBV5-5 CASSLDGDGRNEQFF TGTGCCAGCAGCTTGGACGGGGATGGTCGCAATGAGCAGTTCTTC
TRBJ2-5 . TRBD2 TRBV7-2 CASSLDPRLAAQETQYF TGTGCCAGCAGCTTAGATCCGCGACTAGCGGCCCAAGAGACCCAGTACTTC
TRBJ2-5 . TRBD1 TRBV7-9 CASSAYSGTGEETQYF TGTGCCAGCAGCGCCTATTCCGGGACAGGGGAAGAGACCCAGTACTTC
TRBJ2-7 once TRBD1 TRBV5-1 CASSLTGVSYEQYF TGCGCCAGCAGCTTGACAGGGGTGTCCTACGAGCAGTACTTC
TRBJ2-1 . TRBD2 TRBV7-2 CASSLLAGANEQFF TGTGCCAGCAGCTTACTAGCGGGGGCGAATGAGCAGTTCTTC
TRBJ1-2 . TRBD1 TRBV3-1/TRBV3-2 CASSQGAGGYGYTF TGTGCCAGCAGCCAAGGGGCAGGGGGCTATGGCTACACCTTC
TRBJ2-5 . . TRBV27 CASSFRSSREETQYF TGTGCCAGCAGTTTCAGGTCTAGCCGGGAAGAGACCCAGTACTTC
TRBJ1-2 . TRBD1 TRBV4-1 CASSYGTGGYGYTF TGCGCCAGCAGCTACGGGACAGGGGGTTATGGCTACACCTTC
TRBJ2-5 . TRBD1 TRBV29-1 CSALDRGGETQYF TGCAGCGCCCTGGACAGGGGGGGGGAGACCCAGTACTTC
TRBJ1-3 . TRBD1 TRBV19 CASSKGQTGAGNTIYF TGTGCCAGTAGTAAGGGCCAGACAGGGGCTGGAAACACCATATATTTT
TRBJ2-3 few TRBD1 TRBV19 CASSMDRGADTQYF TGTGCCAGTAGTATGGACAGGGGTGCAGATACGCAGTATTTT
TRBJ2-5 . . TRBV2 CASSAVSGAETQYF TGTGCCAGCAGTGCGGTGTCAGGGGCAGAGACCCAGTACTTC
TRBJ2-1 . . TRBV7-2 CASSTDRQSKEQFF TGTGCCAGCAGCACGGACAGACAGAGCAAGGAGCAGTTCTTC
TRBJ1-1 few . TRBV20-1 CSASYMNTEAFF TGCAGTGCTAGTTACATGAACACTGAAGCTTTCTTT
TRBJ1-5 . . TRBV6-4 CANTQQQGGSNQPQHF TGTGCCAACACACAACAACAGGGAGGGAGCAATCAGCCCCAGCATTTT
TRBJ1-5 . TRBD1 TRBV6-5 CASSYYTGGNQPQHF TGTGCCAGCAGCTACTATACAGGGGGCAATCAGCCCCAGCATTTT
TRBJ1-5 . . TRBV6-5 CASGKGRAVNQPQHF TGTGCCAGCGGGAAGGGCAGGGCGGTAAATCAGCCCCAGCATTTT
TRBJ2-5 . TRBD1 TRBV7-9 CASSPGQGAGETQYF TGTGCCAGCAGCCCGGGACAGGGGGCCGGAGAGACCCAGTACTTC
TRBJ2-3 . TRBD1 TRBV7-8 CASSKDRVRDTQYF TGTGCCAGCAGCAAGGACAGGGTGAGAGATACGCAGTATTTT
TRBJ2-7 . . TRBV7-2 CASSLAAGLGEQYF TGTGCCAGCAGCTTAGCGGCAGGGTTGGGCGAGCAGTACTTC
TRBJ2-3 . TRBD2 TRBV10-3 CAIGTSGNPDTQYF TGTGCCATCGGGACTAGCGGGAACCCAGATACGCAGTATTTT
TRBJ1-3 . . TRBV10-3 CAISEWGGQTGNTIYF TGTGCCATCAGTGAGTGGGGGGGGCAAACTGGAAACACCATATATTTT
TRBJ2-2 few . TRBV21-1 CASSTLGINTGELFF TGTGCCAGCAGCACCCTGGGCATAAACACCGGGGAGCTGTTTTTT
TRBJ1-3 few . TRBV7-2 CASSLARVSGNTIYF TGTGCCAGCAGCTTAGCGAGAGTCTCTGGAAACACCATATATTTT
TRBJ2-7 . . TRBV6-2/TRBV6-3 CASSYRGEQYF TGTGCCAGCAGTTACCGCGGCGAGCAGTACTTC
TRBJ1-2 . TRBD1 TRBV3-1/TRBV3-2 CASSQDAGQGDYGYTF TGTGCCAGCAGCCAAGATGCGGGACAGGGTGACTATGGCTACACCTTC
TRBJ1-3 . . TRBV6-6 CASSYSAGSSGNTIYF TGTGCCAGCAGTTACTCGGCGGGGTCTTCTGGAAACACCATATATTTT
TRBJ2-2 . . TRBV2 CASKQGLANTGELFF TGTGCCAGCAAACAGGGCCTTGCGAACACCGGGGAGCTGTTTTTT
TRBJ2-1 . . TRBV14 CASGKRAYNEQFF TGTGCCAGCGGGAAGAGGGCTTACAATGAGCAGTTCTTC
TRBJ2-1 . . TRBV9 CASSALGRGDGNEQFF TGTGCCAGCAGCGCCCTCGGCAGGGGGGACGGCAATGAGCAGTTCTTC
TRBJ2-3 . TRBD2 TRBV19 CASSWGGVAGAADTQYF TGTGCCAGTAGTTGGGGGGGAGTAGCGGGAGCGGCAGATACGCAGTATTTT
TRBJ2-1 once TRBD2 TRBV2 CATSPGTRVYNEQFF TGTGCCACTTCACCCGGGACTAGGGTTTACAATGAGCAGTTCTTC
TRBJ1-1 . . TRBV4-1 CASSQDLGPEAFF TGCGCCAGCAGCCAAGATTTGGGCCCTGAAGCTTTCTTT
TRBJ2-3 . . TRBV12-3/TRBV12-4 CASSQGDTQYF TGTGCCAGCAGCCAGGGGGATACGCAGTATTTT
TRBJ2-7 few TRBD2 TRBV5-6 CASSSDWGGQYF TGTGCCAGCAGCTCAGACTGGGGGGGGCAGTACTTC
TRBJ2-3 . . TRBV5-1 CASREPPPGGGDTQYF TGCGCCAGCCGCGAACCCCCCCCGGGGGGCGGAGATACGCAGTATTTT
TRBJ2-2 few . TRBV19 CASSKSGVMNTGELFF TGTGCCAGTAGTAAATCCGGGGTTATGAACACCGGGGAGCTGTTTTTT
TRBJ2-1 . TRBD1 TRBV18 CASSPRTGNYNEQFF TGTGCCAGCTCACCCCGGACAGGGAACTACAATGAGCAGTTCTTC
TRBJ2-7 . TRBD1 TRBV5-4 CASSWDSPAYEQYF TGTGCCAGCAGCTGGGACAGCCCAGCCTACGAGCAGTACTTC
TRBJ2-7 . . TRBV11-2 CASSDITYEQYF TGTGCCAGCAGCGACATAACCTACGAGCAGTACTTC
TRBJ1-1 . . TRBV27 CASSLGGVNTEAFF TGTGCCAGCAGTTTAGGAGGAGTAAACACTGAAGCTTTCTTT
TRBJ1-1 . . TRBV7-2 CASSLASTASSTEAFF TGTGCCAGCAGCTTAGCCTCGACAGCCTCGAGCACTGAAGCTTTCTTT
TRBJ1-5 . . TRBV19 CASSGVVGAGQPQHF TGTGCCAGTAGTGGGGTTGTTGGGGCAGGTCAGCCCCAGCATTTT
TRBJ1-2 . TRBD1 TRBV9 CASSARDRVYGYTF TGTGCCAGCAGCGCTCGGGACAGGGTATATGGCTACACCTTC
TRBJ2-7 few TRBD2 TRBV27 CASSLWASGIYEQYF TGTGCCAGCAGTTTATGGGCTAGCGGGATATACGAGCAGTACTTC
TRBJ2-7 . . TRBV5-4 CASSLDGYEQYF TGTGCCAGCAGCTTGGACGGCTACGAGCAGTACTTC
TRBJ1-5 once TRBD1 TRBV2 CASSEQGGQPQHF TGTGCCAGCAGTGAGCAGGGGGGTCAGCCCCAGCATTTT
TRBJ2-3 . . TRBV7-2 CASSYLIASSTDTQYF TGTGCCAGCAGCTACTTGATAGCGTCTAGCACAGATACGCAGTATTTT
TRBJ1-1 . TRBD1 TRBV19 CASSLTTGKTFF TGTGCCAGTAGTTTGACGACAGGGAAAACTTTCTTT
TRBJ2-7 . TRBD1 TRBV5-4 CASSSGQVLYEQYF TGTGCCAGCAGTTCCGGACAGGTCCTCTACGAGCAGTACTTC